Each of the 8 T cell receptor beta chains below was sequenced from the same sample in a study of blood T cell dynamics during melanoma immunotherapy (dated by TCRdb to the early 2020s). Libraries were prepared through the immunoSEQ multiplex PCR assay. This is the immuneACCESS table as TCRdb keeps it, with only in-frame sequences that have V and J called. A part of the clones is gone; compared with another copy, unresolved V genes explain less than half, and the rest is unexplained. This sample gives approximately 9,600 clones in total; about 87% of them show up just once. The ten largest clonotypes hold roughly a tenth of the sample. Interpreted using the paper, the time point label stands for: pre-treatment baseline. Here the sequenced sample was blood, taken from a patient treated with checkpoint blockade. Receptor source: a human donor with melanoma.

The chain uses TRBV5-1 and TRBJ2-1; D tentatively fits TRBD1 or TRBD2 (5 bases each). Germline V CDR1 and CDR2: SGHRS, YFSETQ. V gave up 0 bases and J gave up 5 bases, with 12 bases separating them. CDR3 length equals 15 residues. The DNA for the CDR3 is TGCGCCAGCAGCTTGGGGGACCTGCTAAACAATGAGCAGTTCTTC. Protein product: CASSLGDLLNNEQFF.

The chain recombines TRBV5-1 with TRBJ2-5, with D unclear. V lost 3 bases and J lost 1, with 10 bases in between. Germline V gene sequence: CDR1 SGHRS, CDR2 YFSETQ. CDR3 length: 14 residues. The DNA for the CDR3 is TGCGCCAGCAGCTCCACAGTAACCCAAGAGACCCAGTACTTC. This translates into CASSSTVTQETQYF.

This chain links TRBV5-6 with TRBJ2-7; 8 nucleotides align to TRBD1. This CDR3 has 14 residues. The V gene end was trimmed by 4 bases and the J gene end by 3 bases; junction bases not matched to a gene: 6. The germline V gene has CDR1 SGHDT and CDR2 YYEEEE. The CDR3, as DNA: TGTGCCAGCAGCAGACAGGGGCCAGGCTACGAGCAGTACTTC. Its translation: CASSRQGPGYEQYF. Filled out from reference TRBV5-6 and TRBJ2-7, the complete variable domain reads DAGVTQSPTHLIKTRGQQVTLRCSPKSGHDTVSWYQQALGQGPQFIFQYYEEEERQRGNFPDRFSGHQFPNYSSELNVNALLLGDSALYLCASSRQGPGYEQYFGPGTRLTVT.

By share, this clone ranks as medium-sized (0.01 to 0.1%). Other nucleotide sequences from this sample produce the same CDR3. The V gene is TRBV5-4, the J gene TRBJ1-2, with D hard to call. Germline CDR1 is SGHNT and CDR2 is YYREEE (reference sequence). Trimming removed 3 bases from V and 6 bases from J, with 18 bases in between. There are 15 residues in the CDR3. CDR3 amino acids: CASSSPGWSTHGYTF. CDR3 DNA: TGTGCCAGCAGCTCTCCCGGATGGTCTACCCATGGCTACACCTTC.

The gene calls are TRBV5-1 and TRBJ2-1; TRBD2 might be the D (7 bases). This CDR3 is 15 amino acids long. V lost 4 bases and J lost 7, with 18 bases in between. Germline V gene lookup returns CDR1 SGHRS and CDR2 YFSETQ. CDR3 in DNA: TGCGCCAGCAGCCCTCTAGGGGGGGCAGGAAATGAGCAGTTCTTC. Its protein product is CASSPLGGAGNEQFF.

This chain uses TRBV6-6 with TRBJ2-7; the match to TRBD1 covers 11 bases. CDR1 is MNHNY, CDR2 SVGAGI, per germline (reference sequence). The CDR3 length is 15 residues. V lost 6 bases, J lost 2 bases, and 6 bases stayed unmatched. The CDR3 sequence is CASSTGQGAPYEQYV. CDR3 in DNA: TGTGCCAGCAGCACTGGACAGGGGGCTCCCTACGAGCAGTACGTC.

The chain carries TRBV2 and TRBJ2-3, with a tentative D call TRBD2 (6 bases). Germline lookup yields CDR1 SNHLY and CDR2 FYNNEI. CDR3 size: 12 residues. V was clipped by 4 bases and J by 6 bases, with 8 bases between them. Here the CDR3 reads CASSVRGDTQYF. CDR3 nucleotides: TGTGCCAGCAGTGTCCGGGGGGATACGCAGTATTTT.

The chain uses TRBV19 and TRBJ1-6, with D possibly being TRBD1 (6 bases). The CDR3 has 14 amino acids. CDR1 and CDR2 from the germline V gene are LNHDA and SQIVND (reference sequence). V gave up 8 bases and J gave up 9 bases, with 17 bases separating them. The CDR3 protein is CASGLQGLRSPLHF. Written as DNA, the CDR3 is TGTGCCAGTGGCCTACAGGGTCTTCGTTCACCCCTCCACTTT. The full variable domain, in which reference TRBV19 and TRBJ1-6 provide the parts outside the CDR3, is DGGITQSPKYLFRKEGQNVTLSCEQNLNHDAMYWYRQDPGQGLRLIYYSQIVNDFQKGDIAEGYSVSREKKESFPLTVTSAQKNPTAFYLCASGLQGLRSPLHFGNGTRLTVT.